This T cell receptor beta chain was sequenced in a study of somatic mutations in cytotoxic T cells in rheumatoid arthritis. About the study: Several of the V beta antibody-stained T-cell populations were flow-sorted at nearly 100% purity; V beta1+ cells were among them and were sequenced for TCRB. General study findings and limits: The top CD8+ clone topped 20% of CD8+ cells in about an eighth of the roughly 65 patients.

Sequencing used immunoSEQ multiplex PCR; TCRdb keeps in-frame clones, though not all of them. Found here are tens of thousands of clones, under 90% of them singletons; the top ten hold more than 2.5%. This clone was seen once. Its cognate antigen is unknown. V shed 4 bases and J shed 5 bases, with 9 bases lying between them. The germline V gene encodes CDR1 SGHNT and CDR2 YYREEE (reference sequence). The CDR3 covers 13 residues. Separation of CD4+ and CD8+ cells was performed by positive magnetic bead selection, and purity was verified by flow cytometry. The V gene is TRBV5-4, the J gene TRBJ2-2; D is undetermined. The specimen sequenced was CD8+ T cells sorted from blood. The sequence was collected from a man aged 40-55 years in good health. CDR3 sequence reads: CASSAQPTGELFF. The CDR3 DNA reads TGTGCCAGCAGCGCCCAGCCGACCGGGGAGCTGTTTTTT.